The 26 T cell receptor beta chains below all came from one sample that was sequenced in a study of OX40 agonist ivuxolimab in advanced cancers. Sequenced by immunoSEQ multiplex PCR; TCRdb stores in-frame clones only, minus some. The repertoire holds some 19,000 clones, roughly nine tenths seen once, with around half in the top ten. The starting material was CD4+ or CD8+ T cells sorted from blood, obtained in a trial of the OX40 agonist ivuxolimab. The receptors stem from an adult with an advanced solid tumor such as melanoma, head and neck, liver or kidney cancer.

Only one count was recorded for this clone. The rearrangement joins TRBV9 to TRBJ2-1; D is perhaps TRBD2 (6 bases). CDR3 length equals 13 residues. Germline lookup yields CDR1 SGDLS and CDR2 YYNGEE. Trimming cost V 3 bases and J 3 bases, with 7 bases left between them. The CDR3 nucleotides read TGTGCCAGCAGCGGGGACTTCTACAATGAGCAGTTCTTC. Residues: CASSGDFYNEQFF. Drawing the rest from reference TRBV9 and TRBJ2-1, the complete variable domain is DSGVTQTPKHLITATGQRVTLRCSPRSGDLSVYWYQQSLDQGLQFLIQYYNGEERAKGNILERFSAQQFPDLHSELNLSSLELGDSALYFCASSGDFYNEQFFGPGTRLTVL.

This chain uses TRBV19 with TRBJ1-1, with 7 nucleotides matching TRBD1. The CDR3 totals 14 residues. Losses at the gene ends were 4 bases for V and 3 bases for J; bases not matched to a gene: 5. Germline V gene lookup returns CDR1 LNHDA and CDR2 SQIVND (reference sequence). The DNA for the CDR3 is TGTGCCAGTAGTACAACAGGGGATGACACTGAAGCTTTCTTT. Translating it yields CASSTTGDDTEAFF. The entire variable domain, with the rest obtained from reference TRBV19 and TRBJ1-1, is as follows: DGGITQSPKYLFRKEGQNVTLSCEQNLNHDAMYWYRQDPGQGLRLIYYSQIVNDFQKGDIAEGYSVSREKKESFPLTVTSAQKNPTAFYLCASSTTGDDTEAFFGQGTRLTVV.

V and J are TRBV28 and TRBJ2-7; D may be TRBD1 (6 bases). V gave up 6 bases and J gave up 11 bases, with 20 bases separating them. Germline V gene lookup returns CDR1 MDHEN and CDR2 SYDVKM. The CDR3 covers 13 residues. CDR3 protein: CASRPPLQGYKYF. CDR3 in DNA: TGTGCCAGCAGACCTCCACTACAGGGCTATAAGTACTTC. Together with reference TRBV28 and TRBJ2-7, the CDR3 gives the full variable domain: DVKVTQSSRYLVKRTGEKVFLECVQDMDHENMFWYRQDPGLGLRLIYFSYDVKMKEKGDIPEGYSVSREKKERFSLILESASTNQTSMYLCASRPPLQGYKYFGPGTRLTVT.

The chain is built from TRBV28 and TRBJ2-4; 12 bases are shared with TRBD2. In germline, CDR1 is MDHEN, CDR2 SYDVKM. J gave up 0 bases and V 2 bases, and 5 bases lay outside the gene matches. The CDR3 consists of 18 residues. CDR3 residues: CASSLTSGRSLAKNIQYF. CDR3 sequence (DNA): TGTGCCAGCAGTTTAACTAGCGGGAGGTCTCTAGCCAAAAACATTCAGTACTTC. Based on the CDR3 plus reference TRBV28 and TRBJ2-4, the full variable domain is DVKVTQSSRYLVKRTGEKVFLECVQDMDHENMFWYRQDPGLGLRLIYFSYDVKMKEKGDIPEGYSVSREKKERFSLILESASTNQTSMYLCASSLTSGRSLAKNIQYFGAGTRLSVL.

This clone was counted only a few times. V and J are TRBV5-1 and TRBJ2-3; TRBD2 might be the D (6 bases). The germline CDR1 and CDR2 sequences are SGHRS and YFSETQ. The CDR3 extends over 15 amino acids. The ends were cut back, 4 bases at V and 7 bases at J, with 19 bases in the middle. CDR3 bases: TGCGCCAGCAGCCCCACCTCGCGGGATTCGAATACGCAGTATTTT. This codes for CASSPTSRDSNTQYF.

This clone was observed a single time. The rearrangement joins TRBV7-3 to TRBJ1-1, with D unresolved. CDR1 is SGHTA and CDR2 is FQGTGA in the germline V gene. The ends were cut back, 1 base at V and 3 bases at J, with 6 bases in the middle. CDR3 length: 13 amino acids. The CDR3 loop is CASSLMLHTEAFF. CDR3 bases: TGTGCCAGCAGCTTAATGTTACACACTGAAGCTTTCTTT.

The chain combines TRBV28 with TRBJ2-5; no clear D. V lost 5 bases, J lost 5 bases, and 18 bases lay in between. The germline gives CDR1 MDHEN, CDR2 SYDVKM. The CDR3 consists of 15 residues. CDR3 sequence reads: CASSEDGLNVETQYF. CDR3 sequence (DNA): TGTGCCAGCAGTGAGGATGGTTTGAACGTGGAGACCCAGTACTTC.

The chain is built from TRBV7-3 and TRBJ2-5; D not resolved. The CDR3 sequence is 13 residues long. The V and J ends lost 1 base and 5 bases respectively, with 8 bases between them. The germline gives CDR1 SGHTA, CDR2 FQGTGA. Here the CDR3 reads CASSLRPRETQYF. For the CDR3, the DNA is TGTGCCAGCAGCTTAAGGCCGCGGGAGACCCAGTACTTC.

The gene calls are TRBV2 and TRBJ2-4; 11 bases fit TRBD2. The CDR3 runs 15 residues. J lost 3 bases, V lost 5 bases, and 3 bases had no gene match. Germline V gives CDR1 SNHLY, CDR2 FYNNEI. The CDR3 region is CASSPGTSGKNIQYF. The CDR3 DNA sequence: TGTGCCAGCAGTCCCGGGACTAGCGGCAAAAACATTCAGTACTTC.

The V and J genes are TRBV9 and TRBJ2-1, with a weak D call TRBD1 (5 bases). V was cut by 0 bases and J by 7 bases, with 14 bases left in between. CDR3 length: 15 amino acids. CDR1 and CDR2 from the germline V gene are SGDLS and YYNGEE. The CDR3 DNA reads TGTGCCAGCAGCGTAGCGGGTCAGGGTAATAATGAGCAGTTCTTC. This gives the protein CASSVAGQGNNEQFF.

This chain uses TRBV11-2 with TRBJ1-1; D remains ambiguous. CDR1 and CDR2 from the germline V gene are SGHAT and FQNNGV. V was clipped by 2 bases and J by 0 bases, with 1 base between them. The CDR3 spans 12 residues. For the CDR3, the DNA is TGTGCCAGCAGCTTATTGAACACTGAAGCTTTCTTT. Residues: CASSLLNTEAFF. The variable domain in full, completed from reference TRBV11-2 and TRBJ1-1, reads EAGVAQSPRYKIIEKRQSVAFWCNPISGHATLYWYQQILGQGPKLLIQFQNNGVVDDSQLPKDRFSAERLKGVDSTLKIQPAKLEDSAVYLCASSLLNTEAFFGQGTRLTVV.

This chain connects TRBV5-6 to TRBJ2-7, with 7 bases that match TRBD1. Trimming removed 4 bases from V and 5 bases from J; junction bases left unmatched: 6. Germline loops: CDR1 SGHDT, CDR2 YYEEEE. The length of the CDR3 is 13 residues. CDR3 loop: CASSAQGTHEQYF. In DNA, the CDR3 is TGTGCCAGCAGCGCACAGGGGACACACGAGCAGTACTTC.

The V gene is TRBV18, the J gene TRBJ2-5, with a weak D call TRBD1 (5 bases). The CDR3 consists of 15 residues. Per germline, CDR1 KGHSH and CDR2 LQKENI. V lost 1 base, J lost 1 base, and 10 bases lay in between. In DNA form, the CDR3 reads TGTGCCAGCTCACCACGGACAAGCACCCAAGAGACCCAGTACTTC. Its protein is CASSPRTSTQETQYF.

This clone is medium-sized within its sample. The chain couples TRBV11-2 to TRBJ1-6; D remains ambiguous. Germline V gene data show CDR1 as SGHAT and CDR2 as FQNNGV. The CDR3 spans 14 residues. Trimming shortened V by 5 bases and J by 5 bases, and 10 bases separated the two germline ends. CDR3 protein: CASSRKGNNSPLHF. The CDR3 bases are TGTGCCAGCAGCAGAAAGGGTAATAATTCACCCCTCCACTTT.

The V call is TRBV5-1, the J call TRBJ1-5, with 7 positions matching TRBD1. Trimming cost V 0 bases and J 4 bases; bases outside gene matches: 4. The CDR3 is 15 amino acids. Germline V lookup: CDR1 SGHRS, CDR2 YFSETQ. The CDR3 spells CASSLGDRENQPQHF. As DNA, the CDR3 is TGCGCCAGCAGCTTGGGAGACAGGGAGAATCAGCCCCAGCATTTT.

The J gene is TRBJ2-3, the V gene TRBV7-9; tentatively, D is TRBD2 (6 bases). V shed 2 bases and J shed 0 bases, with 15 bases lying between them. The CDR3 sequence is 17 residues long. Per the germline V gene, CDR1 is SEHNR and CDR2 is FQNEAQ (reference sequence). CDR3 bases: TGTGCCAGCAGCTTACCGAGAATAGCGGCCAGCACAGATACGCAGTATTTT. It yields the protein CASSLPRIAASTDTQYF.

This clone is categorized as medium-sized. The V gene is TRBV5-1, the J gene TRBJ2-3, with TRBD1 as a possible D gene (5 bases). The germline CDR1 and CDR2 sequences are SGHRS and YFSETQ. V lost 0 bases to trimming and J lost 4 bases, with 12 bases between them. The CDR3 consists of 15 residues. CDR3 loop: CASSLGDSRADTQYF. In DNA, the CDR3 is TGCGCCAGCAGCTTGGGAGACAGTAGAGCAGATACGCAGTATTTT. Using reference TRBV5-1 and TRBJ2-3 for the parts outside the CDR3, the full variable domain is KAGVTQTPRYLIKTRGQQVTLSCSPISGHRSVSWYQQTPGQGLQFLFEYFSETQRNKGNFPGRFSGRQFSNSRSEMNVSTLELGDSALYLCASSLGDSRADTQYFGPGTRLTVL.

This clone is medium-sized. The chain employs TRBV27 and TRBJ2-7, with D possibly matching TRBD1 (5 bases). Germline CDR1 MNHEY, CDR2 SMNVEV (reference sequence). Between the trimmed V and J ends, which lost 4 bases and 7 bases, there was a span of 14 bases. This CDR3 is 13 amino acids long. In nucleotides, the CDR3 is TGTGCCAGCAGTTCCTCAGGGTCCATAGAGCAGTACTTC. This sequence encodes CASSSSGSIEQYF.

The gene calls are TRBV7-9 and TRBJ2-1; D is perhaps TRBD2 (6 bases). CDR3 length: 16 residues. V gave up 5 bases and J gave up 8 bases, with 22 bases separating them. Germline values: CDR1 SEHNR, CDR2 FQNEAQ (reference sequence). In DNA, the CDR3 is TGTGCCAGCAGCGTCTGGGGTACTAGACTAGAGGATGAGCAGTTCTTC. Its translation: CASSVWGTRLEDEQFF.

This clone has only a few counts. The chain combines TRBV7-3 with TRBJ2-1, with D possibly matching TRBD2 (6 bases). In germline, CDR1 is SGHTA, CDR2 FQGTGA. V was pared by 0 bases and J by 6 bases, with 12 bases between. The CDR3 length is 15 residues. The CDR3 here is CASSLTSSGFNEQFF. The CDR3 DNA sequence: TGTGCCAGCAGCTTAACGAGCAGCGGGTTCAATGAGCAGTTCTTC.

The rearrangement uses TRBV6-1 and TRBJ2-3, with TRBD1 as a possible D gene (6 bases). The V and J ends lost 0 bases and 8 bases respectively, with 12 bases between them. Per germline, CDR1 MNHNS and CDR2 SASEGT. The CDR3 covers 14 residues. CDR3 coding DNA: TGTGCCAGCAGTGAAGCGTCAGGGGTGGGTACGCAGTATTTT. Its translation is CASSEASGVGTQYF.

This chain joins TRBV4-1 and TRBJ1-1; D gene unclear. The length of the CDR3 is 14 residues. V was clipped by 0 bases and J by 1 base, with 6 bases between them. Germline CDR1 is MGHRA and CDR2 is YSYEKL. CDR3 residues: CASSQDLTNTEAFF. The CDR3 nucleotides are TGCGCCAGCAGCCAAGATCTGACGAACACTGAAGCTTTCTTT.

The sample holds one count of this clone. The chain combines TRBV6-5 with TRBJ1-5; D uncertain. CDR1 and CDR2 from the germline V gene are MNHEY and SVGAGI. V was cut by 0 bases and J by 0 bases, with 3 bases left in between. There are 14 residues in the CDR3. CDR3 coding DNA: TGTGCCAGCAGTTACTCGGGTAGCAATCAGCCCCAGCATTTT. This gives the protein CASSYSGSNQPQHF.

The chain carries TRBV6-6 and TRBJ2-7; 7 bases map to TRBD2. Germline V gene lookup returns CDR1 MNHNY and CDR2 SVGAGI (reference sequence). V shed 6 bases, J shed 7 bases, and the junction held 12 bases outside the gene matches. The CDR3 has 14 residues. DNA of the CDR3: TGTGCCAGCAGCCCCTCCGGGGGGTGGGGGGAGCAGTACTTC. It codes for CASSPSGGWGEQYF.

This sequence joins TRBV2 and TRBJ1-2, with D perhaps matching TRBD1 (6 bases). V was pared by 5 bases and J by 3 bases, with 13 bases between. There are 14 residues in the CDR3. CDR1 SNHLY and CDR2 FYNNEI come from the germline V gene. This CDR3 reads CASSRTEGDYGYTF. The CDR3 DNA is TGTGCCAGCAGTAGGACAGAAGGCGACTATGGCTACACCTTC.

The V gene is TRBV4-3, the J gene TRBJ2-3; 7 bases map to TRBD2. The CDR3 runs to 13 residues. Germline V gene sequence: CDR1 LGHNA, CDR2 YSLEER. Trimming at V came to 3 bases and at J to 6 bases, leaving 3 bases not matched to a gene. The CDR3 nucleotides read TGCGCCAGCAGCCAGGGGGGGTCTGATACGCAGTATTTT. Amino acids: CASSQGGSDTQYF.